A single T cell receptor (beta chain) is shown here with its context. Its antigen is as yet unknown. Generated by immunoSEQ multiplex PCR, the TCRdb table keeps only in-frame clones and is missing some. Of about 2.1 million clones in the sample, just over 90% were seen once. These data belong to a study of shared clonotypes between healthy human individuals. Looking at the study overall: Per donor, CD8 memory used one plate, CD8 naive used two, CD4 memory used three and CD4 naive used three. Findings and caveats of the study: The sharing of approximately 4.6% of naive CD4 clonotypes was seen across a few donors. Despite large depth, sorted-subset datasets appeared incompletely sequenced.

The naive CD8 fraction comprised CD45RO-negative cells positively selected for CCR7 and excluded terminally differentiated effector memory CD45RA+ cells. Adult donors, all healthy and HIV-negative, had no recent acute infections or vaccinations. The sequenced sample was naive CD8+ T cells from PBMCs. This sequence was found in a young man in good health. Some clones in this sample may be carry-over from other donors' samples.

CDR3 region: CASSPRGVTLYNEQFF. Here the CDR3 DNA reads TGTGCCAGCAGCCCCCGGGGAGTAACCCTTTACAATGAGCAGTTCTTC. The V gene is TRBV14, the J gene TRBJ2-1, with TRBD2 as a possible D gene (5 bases). The V end was cut by 4 bases, the J end by 4 bases, with 17 bases between. The CDR3 runs 16 residues. The germline V gene has CDR1 SGHDN and CDR2 FVKESK. Based on the CDR3 plus reference TRBV14 and TRBJ2-1, the full variable domain is EAGVTQFPSHSVIEKGQTVTLRCDPISGHDNLYWYRRVMGKEIKFLLHFVKESKQDESGMPNNRFLAERTGGTYSTLKVQPAELEDSGVYFCASSPRGVTLYNEQFFGPGTRLTVL.